This T cell receptor beta chain was identified in a study of T cells after posttransplantation cyclophosphamide (dated by TCRdb to 2016 to 2017). In the study overall: Using TRB sequencing, the study followed how the T cell repertoire rebuilt after myeloablative bone marrow transplantation with posttransplantation cyclophosphamide given as GVHD prophylaxis. Samples from 30 to 45 PTCy-treated patients and 16 related bone marrow donors of those patients were subjected to antigen receptor sequencing. TRB sequencing was performed on blood from all 35 or so PTCy patients with 1-year posttransplant specimens. TRB sequencing was also done on up to 3 additional blood samples from 2 to 5.2 years after transplant in 3 patients, and on pretransplant blood from several patients. Because TRA and TRB clonality correlated tightly in some ten samples, later TCR analyses were limited to TRB. Public TRB sequences were searched against a database of over 3,000 sequences associated with responses to pathogens, tumor antigens, self-antigens and alloantigens. The research as a whole found: The TRB repertoires of T cells infiltrating skin or GI tract showed only limited overlap with the TRB repertoires of T cells in blood. Donor-recipient similarity was low at 1-2 months but rose over the first year, and later blood repertoires were often dominated by donor CD8+ memory clones. Across 45 patients, recipient CMV seropositivity and CMV reactivation were highly associated with TRB clonality; PTCy diversity was similar to CNI/methotrexate controls.

TRB sequencing used genomic DNA with the immunoSEQ assay at survey resolution or the hsTCRB kit. Regarding the original processing steps: The immunoSEQ software was used for initial read processing, and the LymphoSeq R package was used for repertoire analyses. Clonality was computed as 1 minus normalized Shannon entropy, and a Gini coefficient was also calculated for each TRB dataset. Phenotypes of unsorted samples were inferred by mapping TRB sequences from sorted subsets of the recipient or donor onto unsorted samples of the same recipient. TCRdb limited this immuneACCESS table to in-frame rearrangements with V and J called. A share of clones is missing; checked studies link under half to unresolved V genes, and the rest is unexplained. The V and J calls and clone size come from that table; D and trimming were worked out from the DNA. For this sample, about 37,000 clones appear and none is a singleton. The leading ten clones occupy roughly 5.9% of the sample.

Related bone marrow donors provided peripheral blood samples on the day of marrow donation. Peripheral blood and bone marrow mononuclear cells were isolated by Ficoll-Hypaque density centrifugation and cryopreserved. Counted from cysteine to phenylalanine, this CDR3 has 17 amino acids. Only the CDR3 region is kept as DNA, spanning 51 bases read in frame from base 1. CDR1 and CDR2 were assigned from the germline V gene as SGHRS and YFSETQ. V trim: 4 bases; J trim: 0 bases; unmatched bases: 7. Worth noting for this clone: What this receptor recognizes is not known. Base quality data are lacking; no much larger clone is found one base away.

This receptor was identified in a man aged 25 to 40 in good health and a related stem cell transplant donor. The sample taken for sequencing was PBMCs. The rearrangement combines TRBV5-1 with TRBJ2-3; 11 bases in the middle match TRBD2. CDR3 loop: CASSTGLAEPSTDTQYF. The nucleotide sequence reads as follows: TGCGCCAGCAGCACGGGACTAGCGGAACCTAGCACAGATACGCAGTATTTT.